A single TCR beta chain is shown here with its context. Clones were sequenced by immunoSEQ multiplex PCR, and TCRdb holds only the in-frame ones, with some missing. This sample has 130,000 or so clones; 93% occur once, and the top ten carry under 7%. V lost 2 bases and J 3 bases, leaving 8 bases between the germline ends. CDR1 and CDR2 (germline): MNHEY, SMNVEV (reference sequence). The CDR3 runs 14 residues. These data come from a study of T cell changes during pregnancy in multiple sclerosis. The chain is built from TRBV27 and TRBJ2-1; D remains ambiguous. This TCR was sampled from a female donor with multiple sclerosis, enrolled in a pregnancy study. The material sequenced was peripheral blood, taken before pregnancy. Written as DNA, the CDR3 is TGTGCCAGCAGTTTAGCGCAGGTCTACAATGAGCAGTTCTTC. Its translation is CASSLAQVYNEQFF.